The 10 T cell receptor beta chains reported below all come from one sample, sequenced in a study of blood T cell repertoires in COVID-19 (dated by TCRdb to 2020 to 2021). Library method: the immunoSEQ multiplex PCR assay. TCRdb limited this immuneACCESS table to in-frame rearrangements with V and J called. A share of clones is missing; checked studies link under half to unresolved V genes, and the rest is unexplained. The sample table lists over 30,000 clones, approximately 86% of them with a count of one. The ten largest account for 62% of the sample. Input material: peripheral blood. Receptors were obtained from a man aged 70 or older with acute or convalescent COVID-19.

V and J are TRBV27 and TRBJ1-5; 7 bases match TRBD1. This CDR3 is 14 amino acids long. Germline-derived CDR1 and CDR2 are MNHEY and SMNVEV (reference sequence). J gave up 9 bases and V 6 bases, and 11 bases lay outside the gene matches. CDR3 bases: TGTGCCAGCAGACTCGGGACAGACATTATGCCCCAGCATTTT. This sequence encodes CASRLGTDIMPQHF.

The gene calls are TRBV30 and TRBJ2-5, with 10 bases identical to TRBD2. The V gene end was trimmed by 5 bases and the J gene end by 2 bases; junction bases not matched to a gene: 8. Germline V gene sequence: CDR1 GTSNPN, CDR2 SVGIG (reference sequence). The CDR3 extends over 15 amino acids. CDR3 region: CAWGNERGGQETQYF. The CDR3 region has the DNA TGTGCCTGGGGCAACGAGCGGGGGGGTCAAGAGACCCAGTACTTC. Together with reference TRBV30 and TRBJ2-5, the CDR3 gives the full variable domain: SQTIHQWPATLVQPVGSPLSLECTVEGTSNPNLYWYRQAAGRGLQLLFYSVGIGQISSEVPQNLSASRPQDRQFILSSKKLLLSDSGFYLCAWGNERGGQETQYFGPGTRLLVL.

This clone was detected a few times. This rearrangement joins TRBV7-8 to TRBJ2-7, with a tentative D call TRBD1 (6 bases). Trimming removed 11 bases at V and 2 bases at J, with 13 bases between. The CDR3 extends over 12 amino acids. From germline, CDR1 is SGHVS and CDR2 FQNEAQ. CDR3 region: CACGRGTYEQYF. The CDR3 nucleotides are TGTGCCTGCGGCAGGGGAACCTACGAGCAGTACTTC.

The gene calls are TRBV15 and TRBJ1-1, with a weak D call TRBD1 (5 bases). Germline V gene sequence: CDR1 LNHNV, CDR2 YYDKDF (reference sequence). The CDR3 has 14 residues. Trimming pared 2 bases from V and 0 bases from J, leaving 7 bases between. CDR3 DNA: TGTGCCACCAGCAGAAGACAGATGAACACTGAAGCTTTCTTT. Its protein is CATSRRQMNTEAFF.

V and J are TRBV19 and TRBJ1-1; D perhaps matches TRBD1 (6 bases). CDR1 LNHDA and CDR2 SQIVND come from the germline V gene (reference sequence). Trimming stripped 4 bases from V and 2 bases from J, with 14 bases between. CDR3 length: 15 amino acids. In DNA, the CDR3 is TGTGCCAGTAGTAGGGAGGGGGTTAAAAACACTGAAGCTTTCTTT. It encodes CASSREGVKNTEAFF. The variable domain in full, completed from reference TRBV19 and TRBJ1-1, reads DGGITQSPKYLFRKEGQNVTLSCEQNLNHDAMYWYRQDPGQGLRLIYYSQIVNDFQKGDIAEGYSVSREKKESFPLTVTSAQKNPTAFYLCASSREGVKNTEAFFGQGTRLTVV.

J is TRBJ2-7 and V is TRBV6-5; 8 nucleotides match TRBD2. In germline, CDR1 is MNHEY, CDR2 SVGAGI. The CDR3 extends over 12 amino acids. Trimming took 7 bases from V and 2 from J; bases not matched to a gene: 1. CDR3 coding DNA: TGTGCCAGCAAGGGACTAGCCTACGAGCAGTACTTC. The encoded protein is CASKGLAYEQYF.

The chain employs TRBV30 and TRBJ2-2, with a possible D match to TRBD2 (6 bases). Trimming stripped 8 bases from V and 6 bases from J, with 22 bases between. Germline V lookup: CDR1 GTSNPN, CDR2 SVGIG (reference sequence). This CDR3 region has 15 residues. CDR3 loop: CAGSEGGARAGELFF. Written as DNA, the CDR3 is TGTGCCGGTAGTGAAGGAGGGGCTCGGGCCGGGGAGCTGTTTTTT.

The chain couples TRBV5-4 to TRBJ2-5; D unresolved. The CDR3 loop spans 12 amino acids. CDR1 is SGHNT, CDR2 YYREEE, per germline (reference sequence). Trimming took 0 bases from V and 4 from J, leaving 4 bases between them. The CDR3 DNA follows: TGTGCCAGCAGCTTGGCCCGAGAGACCCAGTACTTC. It is translated as CASSLARETQYF. Together with reference TRBV5-4 and TRBJ2-5, the CDR3 gives the full variable domain: ETGVTQSPTHLIKTRGQQVTLRCSSQSGHNTVSWYQQALGQGPQFIFQYYREEENGRGNFPPRFSGLQFPNYSSELNVNALELDDSALYLCASSLARETQYFGPGTRLLVL.

The gene calls are TRBV5-6 and TRBJ1-2; a possible D gene is TRBD1 (6 bases). The V and J ends lost 4 bases and 13 bases respectively, with 26 bases between them. The CDR3 loop spans 15 amino acids. Germline-derived CDR1 and CDR2 are SGHDT and YYEEEE. The CDR3 region is CASSAGLRSDRLGTF. The DNA for the CDR3 is TGTGCCAGCAGCGCTGGGCTGAGATCCGACAGGTTGGGCACCTTC.

This chain joins TRBV18 and TRBJ1-2; the D is unclear. The V end was cut by 3 bases, the J end by 3 bases, with 8 bases between. Germline CDR1 is KGHSH and CDR2 is LQKENI. This CDR3 spans 13 amino acids. The CDR3 reads CASSPDGDYGYTF. The CDR3 region has the DNA TGTGCCAGCTCACCCGACGGAGACTATGGCTACACCTTC.